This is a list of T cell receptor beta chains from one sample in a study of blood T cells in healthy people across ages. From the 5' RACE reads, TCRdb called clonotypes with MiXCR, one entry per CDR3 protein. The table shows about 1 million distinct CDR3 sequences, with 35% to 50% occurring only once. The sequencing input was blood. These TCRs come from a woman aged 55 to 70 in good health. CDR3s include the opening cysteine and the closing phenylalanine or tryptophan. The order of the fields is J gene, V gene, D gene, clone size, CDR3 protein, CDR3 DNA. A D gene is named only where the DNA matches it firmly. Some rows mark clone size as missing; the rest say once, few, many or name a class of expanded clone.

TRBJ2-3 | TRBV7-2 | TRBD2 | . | CASSLGGWDTQYF | TGTGCCAGCAGTTTGGGGGGGTGGGATACGCAGTATTTT
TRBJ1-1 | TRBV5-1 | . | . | CASSLKGPNTEAFF | TGCGCCAGCAGCTTGAAGGGCCCGAACACTGAAGCTTTCTTT
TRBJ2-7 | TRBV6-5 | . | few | CASSYSGRNYEQYF | TGTGCCAGCAGTTACTCGGGCAGAAACTACGAGCAGTACTTC
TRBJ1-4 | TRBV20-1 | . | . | CSARDKRQSNEKLFF | TGCAGTGCTAGAGATAAACGACAGTCTAATGAAAAACTGTTTTTT
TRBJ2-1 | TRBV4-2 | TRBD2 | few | CASSQAVQAGVTYNEQFF | TGTGCCAGCAGCCAAGCGGTACAAGCGGGAGTCACCTACAATGAGCAGTTCTTC
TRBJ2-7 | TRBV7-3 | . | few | CASSFPYQEQYF | TGTGCCAGCAGCTTCCCGTACCAAGAGCAGTACTTC
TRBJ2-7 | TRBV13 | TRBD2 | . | CASSPRGLADISYEQYF | TGTGCCAGCAGCCCAAGAGGACTAGCGGATATCTCCTACGAGCAGTACTTC
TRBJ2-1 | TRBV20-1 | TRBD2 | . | CSAPTSGNYNEQFF | TGCAGTGCGCCTACTAGCGGGAATTACAATGAGCAGTTCTTC
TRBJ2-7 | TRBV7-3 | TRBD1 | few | CASSINGQGFYEQYF | TGTGCCAGCAGCATCAACGGACAGGGTTTCTACGAGCAGTACTTC
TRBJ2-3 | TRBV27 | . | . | CASSSPQGSDTQYF | TGTGCCAGCAGTTCCCCACAGGGTTCAGATACGCAGTATTTT
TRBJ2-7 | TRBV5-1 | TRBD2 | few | CASSLISGSTYEQYF | TGCGCCAGCAGCTTGATTAGCGGGAGTACCTACGAGCAGTACTTC
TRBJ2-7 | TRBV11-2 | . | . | CASSLEMGVSGYEQYF | TGTGCCAGCAGCTTAGAGATGGGGGTATCGGGATACGAGCAGTACTTC
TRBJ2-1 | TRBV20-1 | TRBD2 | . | CSAGDSSSGRFDEQFF | TGCAGTGCTGGAGACTCGTCTAGCGGGAGGTTCGATGAGCAGTTCTTC
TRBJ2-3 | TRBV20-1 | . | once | CSARDRRGRLSTDTQYF | TGCAGTGCTAGAGATAGGAGGGGGCGGTTGAGCACAGATACGCAGTATTTT
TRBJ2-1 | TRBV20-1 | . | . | CSARDRRGFYNEQFF | TGCAGTGCTAGAGATCGACGGGGCTTCTACAATGAGCAGTTCTTC
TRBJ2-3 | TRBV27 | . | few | CASSALIGDTQYF | TGTGCCAGCAGTGCACTAATCGGGGATACGCAGTATTTT